What follows are 32 T cell receptor beta chains derived from one specimen sequenced in a study of metastatic and nonmetastatic thyroid tumors (dated by TCRdb to 2018 to 2020). The library was built by means of PCR. The sequencer was an Illumina HiSeq 4000. The raw public data were reprocessed by TCRdb itself: fastp quality trimming at Q25, MiXCR clonotype calling, in-frame beta chains only. The sample table holds 65,000 to 70,000 clones, of which approximately 14% were seen once. The top ten clonotypes cover under 8% of the sample. No patient had received any treatment before thyroid surgery. Sequences were obtained from blood. These receptors were collected from a male donor with papillary thyroid cancer or a benign thyroid nodule (not recorded which). Some clones in this sample may be carry-over from other donors' samples.

In its sample, this clone was seen many times. This rearrangement joins TRBV28 to TRBJ2-5, with 7 bases fitting TRBD2. Looked up from germline, CDR1 is MDHEN and CDR2 is SYDVKM. V lost 6 bases and J lost 4; bases outside the gene matches: 11. This CDR3 contains 15 residues. This chain's CDR3 is CASRLTSGGGETQYF. In DNA form, the CDR3 reads TGTGCCAGCAGACTAACGTCGGGGGGAGGAGAGACCCAGTACTTC. The variable domain in full, with the rest retrieved from reference TRBV28 and TRBJ2-5, is DVKVTQSSRYLVKRTGEKVFLECVQDMDHENMFWYRQDPGLGLRLIYFSYDVKMKEKGDIPEGYSVSREKKERFSLILESASTNQTSMYLCASRLTSGGGETQYFGPGTRLLVL.

This clone has ten or more counts. The chain uses TRBV7-2 and TRBJ1-5, with 10 bases matching TRBD1. With V trimmed by 4 bases and J by 6 bases, 6 bases remained unmatched. This CDR3 comprises 15 residues. Germline-derived CDR1 and CDR2 are SGHTA and FQGNSA. The CDR3 protein is CASSSRQGAGQPQHF. In DNA, the CDR3 is TGTGCCAGCAGCTCGAGACAGGGGGCAGGTCAGCCCCAGCATTTT.

In its sample, this clone was seen many times. V gene TRBV30 combines with J gene TRBJ1-1; 7 nucleotides match TRBD1. Trimming removed 1 base from V and 7 bases from J; junction bases left unmatched: 6. The CDR3 extends over 13 amino acids. The germline gives CDR1 GTSNPN, CDR2 SVGIG (reference sequence). The CDR3 here is CAWSGQGKIEAFF. The CDR3 bases are TGTGCCTGGAGTGGACAGGGAAAGATTGAAGCTTTCTTT.

In the case of this clone: Possible read error: a much larger clone is one base away. The chain is built from TRBV7-2 and TRBJ2-5, with 7 bases matching TRBD1. The CDR3 is 14 amino acids. J lost 7 bases, V lost 3 bases, and 8 bases had no gene match. CDR1 is SGHTA, CDR2 FQGNSA, per germline. CDR3 coding DNA: TGTGCCAGCAGCTTTGAGGGGGCCCGCGCGACCCAGTACTTC. Protein product: CASSFEGARATQYF.

This clone showed up many times. The gene calls are TRBV28 and TRBJ1-3; 11 positions agree with TRBD1. Germline V gene data show CDR1 as MDHEN and CDR2 as SYDVKM. This CDR3 spans 16 amino acids. V was clipped by 2 bases and J by 4 bases; unmatched bases: 4. CDR3 sequence: CASSLGQGAGGNTIYF. As DNA, the CDR3 is TGTGCCAGCAGTTTAGGACAGGGGGCTGGAGGAAACACCATATATTTT. Full variable domain (remainder filled in from reference TRBV28 and TRBJ1-3): DVKVTQSSRYLVKRTGEKVFLECVQDMDHENMFWYRQDPGLGLRLIYFSYDVKMKEKGDIPEGYSVSREKKERFSLILESASTNQTSMYLCASSLGQGAGGNTIYFGEGSWLTVV.

With respect to this clone: A much larger clone is a single base away; this may be a read error. This rearrangement joins TRBV20-1 to TRBJ1-4, with D possibly being TRBD1 (6 bases). The germline V and J ends were trimmed by 7 bases and 12 bases, with 15 bases remaining between them. CDR3 length equals 11 residues. Germline assignment: CDR1 DFQATT and CDR2 SNEGSKA (reference sequence). The CDR3 DNA follows: TGCAGTGGGAACGAGGGGGGGCAACTGTTTTTT. Protein sequence: CSGNEGGQLFF.

This clone occurred a few times. A read error is possible here, since a much larger clone lies one base away. At the DNA level, this CDR3 is encoded by other sequences in the same sample as well. V usage is TRBV20-1 and J usage is TRBJ2-1, with a weak D call TRBD2 (6 bases). CDR3 length: 15 amino acids. V lost 6 bases and J 9 bases, leaving 24 bases between the germline ends. The germline CDR1 and CDR2 sequences are DFQATT and SNEGSKA (reference sequence). As DNA, the CDR3 is TGCAGTGCCCCCCGTGGGAGACTAGGGGATGGTGAGCAGTTCTTC. Translation: CSAPRGRLGDGEQFF.

The sample holds a few counts of this clone. Likely a read error: the CDR3 ends without its conserved phenylalanine or tryptophan. This rearrangement joins TRBV6-1 to TRBJ1-2; 9 nucleotides agree with TRBD1. The junction had 8 bases not matched to a gene; V was cut back by 3 bases and J by 3 bases. Germline CDR1 is MNHNS and CDR2 is SASEGT. This CDR3 region has 16 residues. The CDR3 coding sequence is TGTGCCAGCAGTGACGATAGCGGGACAGGGCACTATGGCTACACCTCC. Its protein product is CASSDDSGTGHYGYTS.

This clone was found many times. The rearrangement links TRBV28 to TRBJ2-5; D ambiguous. V shed 1 base and J shed 7 bases, with 7 bases lying between them. The length of the CDR3 is 12 residues. The germline V gene encodes CDR1 MDHEN and CDR2 SYDVKM. The chain's CDR3 is CASSLSPRTQYF. CDR3 DNA sequence: TGTGCCAGCAGTTTATCGCCCAGGACCCAGTACTTC.

The rearrangement uses TRBV5-1 and TRBJ2-2, with 8 nucleotides matching TRBD2. V was pared by 1 base and J by 4 bases, with 6 bases of the junction left unmatched. The length of the CDR3 is 16 residues. The germline V gene encodes CDR1 SGHRS and CDR2 YFSETQ. CDR3 DNA sequence: TGCGCCAGCAGCTTGTTTCTGAGCGGGAGCACCGGGGAGCTGTTTTTT. It specifies CASSLFLSGSTGELFF.

There are many counts of this clone. The chain carries TRBV27 and TRBJ2-5, with TRBD2 matching 11 bases. The CDR3 totals 17 residues. Looked up from germline, CDR1 is MNHEY and CDR2 is SMNVEV (reference sequence). Germline trimming cut 0 bases from V and 1 base from J; bases unmatched to any gene: 4. CDR3 nucleotide sequence: TGTGCCAGCAGTTTATCCCGACTAGCGGGATCCCAAGAGACCCAGTACTTC. This translates into CASSLSRLAGSQETQYF.

This clone was seen at least ten times. V is TRBV19 and J is TRBJ2-1, with D tentatively TRBD1 (6 bases). Deletions cut 7 bases from V and 3 bases from J, with 13 bases between. Germline CDR1 and CDR2: LNHDA and SQIVND (reference sequence). This CDR3 has 14 amino acids. The CDR3 sequence: CASTPGQFYNEQFF. CDR3 bases: TGTGCCAGTACCCCAGGACAGTTCTACAATGAGCAGTTCTTC.

This clone was seen many times. The chain links TRBV2 to TRBJ2-3, with TRBD2 as a possible D gene (5 bases). Trimming shortened V by 5 bases and J by 4 bases, and 13 bases separated the two germline ends. Germline assignment: CDR1 SNHLY and CDR2 FYNNEI. The CDR3 is made up of 14 amino acids. The DNA for the CDR3 is TGTGCCAGCAGTTCGAGGACCGGGGCAGATACGCAGTATTTT. Its translation is CASSSRTGADTQYF.

This clone was counted ten times or more. The chain is built from TRBV19 and TRBJ1-2, with D perhaps TRBD1 (5 bases). This CDR3 contains 12 residues. V was pared by 5 bases and J by 8 bases, with 12 bases between. From germline, CDR1 is LNHDA and CDR2 SQIVND (reference sequence). In DNA, the CDR3 is TGTGCCAGTAGTTTAGGGGCCTTCGGCTACACCTTC. It yields the protein CASSLGAFGYTF.

V usage is TRBV6-2 or TRBV6-3 and J usage is TRBJ2-3; 8 bases are shared with TRBD2. Per germline, CDR1 MNHEY and CDR2 SVGEGT. The CDR3 consists of 16 residues. The trim removed 4 bases at V and 8 bases at J, leaving 14 bases unmatched. The CDR3 spells CASSWSSGSYSGTQYF. As DNA, the CDR3 is TGTGCCAGCAGTTGGTCCAGCGGGAGTTACTCGGGTACGCAGTATTTT.

The gene calls are TRBV6-1 and TRBJ1-3; no definite D call. Per germline, CDR1 MNHNS and CDR2 SASEGT. CDR3 length equals 14 residues. V gave up 11 bases and J gave up 2 bases, with 16 bases separating them. In nucleotides, the CDR3 is TGTGCCTCCCGCTCAGTGTTTGCTGGAAACACCATATATTTT. The encoded protein is CASRSVFAGNTIYF.

This clone was picked up many times. The chain uses TRBV7-8 and TRBJ2-1; 12 nucleotides line up with TRBD2. CDR1 SGHVS and CDR2 FQNEAQ come from the germline V gene. The CDR3 has 15 amino acids. Losses at the gene ends were 4 bases for V and 4 bases for J; bases not matched to a gene: 2. This CDR3 reads CASSSLAGGYNEQFF. The CDR3, as DNA: TGTGCCAGCAGCTCGCTAGCGGGAGGGTACAATGAGCAGTTCTTC.

The CDR3 sequence: CASSGYEQYF. The CDR3 DNA is TGTGCCAGCAGCGGCTACGAGCAGTACTTC. The J gene is TRBJ2-7, the V gene TRBV7-2; D unresolved. V shed 5 bases and J shed 3 bases, with 2 bases lying between them. Germline V gene sequence: CDR1 SGHTA, CDR2 FQGNSA. CDR3 length: 10 amino acids.

This clone was counted many times. The chain carries TRBV27 and TRBJ1-2; TRBD1 is a possible D gene (6 bases). Germline assignment: CDR1 MNHEY and CDR2 SMNVEV (reference sequence). Between the trimmed V and J ends, which lost 3 bases and 7 bases, there was a span of 12 bases. This CDR3 has 13 amino acids. Here the CDR3 reads CASSFRGQSGYTF. DNA for the CDR3: TGTGCCAGCAGTTTCAGGGGCCAGTCTGGCTACACCTTC.

The table lists this clone with a few counts. V is TRBV6-6 and J is TRBJ1-1; D is uncertain. Germline V lookup: CDR1 MNHNY, CDR2 SVGAGI (reference sequence). CDR3 length: 15 residues. The germline V and J ends were trimmed by 2 bases and 2 bases, with 12 bases remaining between them. CDR3 bases: TGTGCCAGCAGTTACGGGCGGTTGTACAACACTGAAGCTTTCTTT. Its translation: CASSYGRLYNTEAFF.

This clone appeared many times. This chain connects TRBV28 to TRBJ2-7; TRBD2 might be the D (5 bases). The germline V gene has CDR1 MDHEN and CDR2 SYDVKM. The V and J ends lost 5 bases and 0 bases respectively, with 14 bases between them. The CDR3 extends over 15 amino acids. CDR3 residues: CASSPIRRSSYEQYF. Written as DNA, the CDR3 is TGTGCCAGCAGTCCCATACGGAGGAGCTCCTACGAGCAGTACTTC.

This clone was found many times. This chain uses TRBV5-1 with TRBJ1-2; no reliable D call. From germline, CDR1 is SGHRS and CDR2 YFSETQ. The ends were cut back, 0 bases at V and 8 bases at J, with 17 bases in the middle. The CDR3 totals 15 residues. CDR3 DNA sequence: TGCGCCAGCAGCTTGGATCCGGGAAGGCTAGGAGGCTACACCTTC. Translated, it gives CASSLDPGRLGGYTF. Full variable domain (outside the CDR3, taken from reference TRBV5-1 and TRBJ1-2): KAGVTQTPRYLIKTRGQQVTLSCSPISGHRSVSWYQQTPGQGLQFLFEYFSETQRNKGNFPGRFSGRQFSNSRSEMNVSTLELGDSALYLCASSLDPGRLGGYTFGSGTRLTVV.

This clone was recorded many times. The chain joins TRBV5-1 to TRBJ1-1; D is unclear. Trimming took off 0 bases at V and 3 bases at J, with 9 bases between the two ends. The germline V gene has CDR1 SGHRS and CDR2 YFSETQ. This CDR3 is built from 14 residues. The CDR3 protein is CASSLALGYTEAFF. In DNA form, the CDR3 reads TGCGCCAGCAGCTTGGCCCTGGGTTACACTGAAGCTTTCTTT.

A few counts support this clone. A much larger clone is a single base away; this may be a read error. The rearrangement links TRBV7-7 to TRBJ2-1, with D tentatively TRBD2 (5 bases). The CDR3 extends over 13 amino acids. Germline assignment: CDR1 SSHAT and CDR2 FNYEAQ (reference sequence). This CDR3 reads CASSLSDYNEKFF. The CDR3 coding sequence is TGTGCTAGCAGCCTTAGCGACTACAATGAGAAGTTCTTC.

In its sample, this clone was seen many times. The chain's CDR3 is CASSTGGSYNSPLHF. CDR3 DNA sequence: TGTGCCAGCAGTACAGGGGGCTCCTATAATTCACCCCTCCACTTT. The gene calls are TRBV2 and TRBJ1-6, with 8 positions matching TRBD1. This CDR3 has 15 amino acids. The V gene end was trimmed by 5 bases and the J gene end by 0 bases; junction bases not matched to a gene: 0. Germline V gene lookup returns CDR1 SNHLY and CDR2 FYNNEI.

A few counts support this clone. The V gene is TRBV28, the J gene TRBJ2-7; the D call may be TRBD1 or TRBD2 (5 bases each). Germline values: CDR1 MDHEN, CDR2 SYDVKM. Trimming removed 1 base at V and 3 bases at J, with 10 bases between. The CDR3 contains 14 residues. In nucleotides, the CDR3 is TGTGCCAGCAGTTTATACGGGGCTAACTACGAGCAGTACTTC. Protein product: CASSLYGANYEQYF.

This clone was counted at least ten times. A much larger clone differs from this one at a single base, so this may be a read error. The conserved phenylalanine or tryptophan normally closing the CDR3 is absent here, so this likely arose from a read error. The chain links TRBV6-2 or TRBV6-3 to TRBJ1-1; 9 bases are a match to TRBD1. This CDR3 spans 15 amino acids. Trimming removed 7 bases from V and 4 bases from J; junction bases left unmatched: 10. Germline values: CDR1 MNHEY, CDR2 SVGEGT. CDR3 DNA: TGTGCCAGCAAGGAACAGGGGGCTTTTAGCACTGAAGCTTTCTCT. Its protein product is CASKEQGAFSTEAFS.

This clone was seen many times. V and J are TRBV28 and TRBJ1-2, with TRBD1 matching over 7 bases. Germline-derived CDR1 and CDR2 are MDHEN and SYDVKM. The CDR3 is 16 amino acids. The junction had 6 bases not matched to a gene; V was cut back by 2 bases and J by 0 bases. In DNA form, the CDR3 reads TGTGCCAGCAGTTTACCAGGGGGGCAAGCTAACTATGGCTACACCTTC. Its protein is CASSLPGGQANYGYTF.

The table lists this clone with many counts. This chain uses TRBV11-2 with TRBJ2-7; TRBD2 matches at 13 bases. From germline, CDR1 is SGHAT and CDR2 FQNNGV. The CDR3 is 15 amino acids. The J segment lost 3 bases and the V segment lost 3 bases, leaving 2 bases of the junction unmatched. The CDR3 spells CASSLGLAGNYEQYF. The CDR3 DNA reads TGTGCCAGCAGCTTGGGACTAGCGGGAAACTACGAGCAGTACTTC.

The chain uses TRBV7-3 and TRBJ2-3; weak D call: TRBD2 (5 bases). CDR1 is SGHTA, CDR2 FQGTGA, per germline. The length of the CDR3 is 15 residues. The V end was cut by 0 bases, the J end by 3 bases, with 10 bases between. The CDR3 DNA reads TGTGCCAGCAGCTTAACCGGGATACCAACAGATACGCAGTATTTT. It translates to CASSLTGIPTDTQYF. The variable domain in full, with the rest retrieved from reference TRBV7-3 and TRBJ2-3, is GAGVSQTPSNKVTEKGKYVELRCDPISGHTALYWYRQSLGQGPEFLIYFQGTGAADDSGLPNDRFFAVRPEGSVSTLKIQRTERGDSAVYLCASSLTGIPTDTQYFGPGTRLTVL.

The chain combines TRBV18 with TRBJ2-7; 13 bases fit TRBD2. After removal of 4 bases from V and 4 bases from J, the junction contained 4 bases not matched to a gene. CDR3 size: 15 residues. Germline V gene lookup returns CDR1 KGHSH and CDR2 LQKENI. This CDR3 is CASSRLAGGPYEQYF. The CDR3 coding sequence is TGTGCCAGCTCACGACTAGCGGGGGGACCGTACGAGCAGTACTTC.

Comment on this clone: Since no conserved phenylalanine or tryptophan closes the CDR3, a read error is the likely cause. The chain joins TRBV7-3 to TRBJ2-7; a weak D match, TRBD2 (6 bases). Looked up from germline, CDR1 is SGHTA and CDR2 is FQGTGA. The ends were cut back, 5 bases at V and 4 bases at J, with 18 bases in the middle. CDR3 length: 15 amino acids. The DNA of the CDR3 is TGTGCCAGCAGCACAACTAGCTGGACCTCTTACGAGCAGTACTCC. The encoded protein is CASSTTSWTSYEQYS.